The following is a T cell receptor beta chain sequence with its context. The sample belongs to a study of control samples from healthy donors and cancer patients. Germline V gene data show CDR1 as SQVTM and CDR2 as ANQGSEA. The CDR3 is 14 residues long. V shed 0 bases and J shed 5 bases, with 10 bases lying between them. TCRdb's copy holds only in-frame clones and misses some; the assay was immunoSEQ multiplex PCR. The table records about 190,000 clones, about 89% of them present only once. The chain uses TRBV29-1 and TRBJ2-2; D gene uncertain. The source material was blood. This TCR came from a man in his thirties or forties in good health. CDR3 nucleotides: TGCAGCGTTGAAGATCTGAGCAGAACCGGGGAGCTGTTTTTT. Its translation is CSVEDLSRTGELFF.